The 10 T cell receptor beta chains below were found in one sample sequenced in a study of OX40 agonist ivuxolimab in advanced cancers. This table comes from immunoSEQ multiplex PCR, and its TCRdb copy is limited to in-frame clones, with some not included. The table lists tens of thousands of clones, over 80% of them singletons. Sequenced material: CD4+ or CD8+ T cells sorted from blood, taken in a trial of the OX40 agonist ivuxolimab. The origin of the receptors is an adult with an advanced solid tumor such as melanoma, head and neck, liver or kidney cancer.

This clone has just one count. V and J are TRBV19 and TRBJ2-6; D is unclear. Germline values: CDR1 LNHDA, CDR2 SQIVND (reference sequence). The CDR3 contains 18 residues. Between the trimmed V and J ends, which lost 4 bases and 0 bases, there was a span of 16 bases. This CDR3 reads CASSSPLSSLSGANVLTF. The DNA of the CDR3 is TGTGCCAGTAGTAGCCCGCTCTCTTCCCTCTCTGGGGCCAACGTCCTGACTTTC.

The chain has TRBV28 and TRBJ1-6; no clear D gene. Germline loops: CDR1 MDHEN, CDR2 SYDVKM. The CDR3 length is 15 residues. Trimming pared 6 bases from V and 4 bases from J, leaving 13 bases between. The CDR3: CASSKTVDYNSPLHF. For the CDR3, the DNA is TGTGCCAGCAGCAAGACGGTTGATTATAATTCACCCCTCCACTTT.

CDR3 loop: CASSLASYNEQFF. The DNA of the CDR3 is TGCGCCAGCAGCTTGGCCTCCTACAATGAGCAGTTCTTC. The chain couples TRBV5-1 to TRBJ2-1; D is unresolved. The ends were cut back, 0 bases at V and 0 bases at J, with 1 base in the middle. CDR1 is SGHRS, CDR2 YFSETQ, per germline. The CDR3 runs to 13 residues.

This clone was seen a few times. This chain connects TRBV4-1 to TRBJ2-1; 7 nucleotides match TRBD1. The CDR3 contains 17 residues. V gave up 0 bases and J gave up 5 bases; unmatched junction bases: 10. From germline, CDR1 is MGHRA and CDR2 YSYEKL. CDR3 sequence reads: CASSQDVRDSVHNEQFF. In DNA, the CDR3 is TGCGCCAGCAGCCAAGATGTTCGGGACAGTGTACACAATGAGCAGTTCTTC.

The sample holds one count of this clone. The same CDR3 can be traced to other DNA sequences in this sample. The rearrangement joins TRBV6-5 to TRBJ2-3, with D hard to call. Trimming shortened V by 3 bases and J by 0 bases, and 4 bases separated the two germline ends. Germline lookup yields CDR1 MNHEY and CDR2 SVGAGI. This CDR3 has 13 amino acids. The CDR3: CASSYASTDTQYF. DNA of the CDR3: TGTGCCAGCAGTTATGCCAGCACAGATACGCAGTATTTT.

The V and J genes are TRBV27 and TRBJ2-2, with D perhaps matching TRBD2 (5 bases). V shed 6 bases and J shed 5 bases, with 7 bases lying between them. This CDR3 is 12 amino acids long. Germline values: CDR1 MNHEY, CDR2 SMNVEV (reference sequence). The CDR3 here is CASRRATGELFF. For the CDR3, the DNA is TGTGCCAGCAGGAGGGCAACCGGGGAGCTGTTTTTT.

The chain employs TRBV11-3 and TRBJ1-1; D possibly corresponds to TRBD1 (5 bases). CDR3 length: 12 residues. Per the germline V gene, CDR1 is SGHNT and CDR2 is YENEEA. The ends were cut back, 3 bases at V and 4 bases at J, with 6 bases in the middle. The CDR3 nucleotides are TGTGCCAGCAGCTTGAGGGGCACTGAAGCTTTCTTT. Amino acid sequence: CASSLRGTEAFF. The variable domain in full, completed from reference TRBV11-3 and TRBJ1-1, reads EAGVVQSPRYKIIEKKQPVAFWCNPISGHNTLYWYLQNLGQGPELLIRYENEEAVDDSQLPKDRFSAERLKGVDSTLKIQPAELGDSAVYLCASSLRGTEAFFGQGTRLTVV.

V usage is TRBV7-9 and J usage is TRBJ2-5, with TRBD1 matching over 7 bases. The DNA end favors TRBJ2-7, so the J call may be wrong. This CDR3 comprises 14 residues. The germline gives CDR1 SEHNR, CDR2 FQNEAQ (reference sequence). The CDR3 sequence: CASRIGGTASEQYF. Written as DNA, the CDR3 is TGTGCCAGCAGAATAGGTGGGACAGCTTCCGAGCAGTACTTC.

The chain has TRBV21-1 and TRBJ2-1. TRBV21-1 is a recognized pseudogene. The length of the CDR3 is 13 residues. CDR3 bases: TGTGCCAGCAGGGGTCCCATCTACAATGAGCAGTTCTTC. Its protein product is CASRGPIYNEQFF.

The chain recombines TRBV6-5 with TRBJ2-3; 7 bases are a match to TRBD1. V lost 3 bases to trimming and J lost 2 bases; unmatched junction nucleotides: 5. The CDR3 has 15 residues. Germline values: CDR1 MNHEY, CDR2 SVGAGI. CDR3 sequence: CASSYYRGPTDTQYF. Here the CDR3 DNA reads TGTGCCAGCAGTTATTACAGGGGTCCCACAGATACGCAGTATTTT.